This T cell receptor (beta chain) is drawn from a study of prognosis after radiotherapy for stage I lung cancer. In the case of this clonotype: Its cognate antigen is unknown.

The study, taken as a whole, reports: The question of whether the expanded TCR clones were tumor-specific was not determined.

Amplicons of TCR beta CDR3 were generated from genomic DNA by two-round multiplex PCR. It was primers specific to each TRBV and TRBJ gene that first-round PCR used. MiXCR, applied by TCRdb to the multiplex PCR reads, yields one record per CDR3 protein. This table holds approximately 15,000 distinct CDR3 sequences, 35% to 45% found once. Trimming stripped 10 bases from V and 9 bases from J, with 27 bases between. The length of the CDR3 is 15 residues. Germline V CDR1 and CDR2: LNHDA, SQIVND (reference sequence). Material: PBMCs, obtained before or after stereotactic body radiation therapy (not recorded which). The receptor was isolated from a donor over 45 with non-small cell lung cancer. The chain has TRBV19 and TRBJ2-5, with D possibly matching TRBD1 (6 bases). CDR3 sequence: CATPPGHFFWGPQYF. CDR3 coding DNA: TGTGCCACCCCCCCGGGACACTTTTTTTGGGGACCCCAGTACTTC.